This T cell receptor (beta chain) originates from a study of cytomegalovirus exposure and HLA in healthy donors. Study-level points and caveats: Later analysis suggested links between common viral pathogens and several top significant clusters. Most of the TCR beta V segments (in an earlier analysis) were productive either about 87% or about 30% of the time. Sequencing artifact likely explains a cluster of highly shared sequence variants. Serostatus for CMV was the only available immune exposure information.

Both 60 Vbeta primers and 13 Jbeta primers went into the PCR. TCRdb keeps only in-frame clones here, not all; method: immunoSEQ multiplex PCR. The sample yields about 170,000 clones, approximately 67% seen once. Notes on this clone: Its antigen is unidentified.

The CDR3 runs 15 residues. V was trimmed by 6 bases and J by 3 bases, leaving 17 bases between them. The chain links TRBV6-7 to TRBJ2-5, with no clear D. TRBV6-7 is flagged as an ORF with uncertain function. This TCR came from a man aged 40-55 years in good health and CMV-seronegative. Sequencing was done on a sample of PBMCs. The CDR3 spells CASRCRHSAKETQYF. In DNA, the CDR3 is TGTGCCAGCAGGTGCCGACATTCTGCCAAAGAGACCCAGTACTTC.